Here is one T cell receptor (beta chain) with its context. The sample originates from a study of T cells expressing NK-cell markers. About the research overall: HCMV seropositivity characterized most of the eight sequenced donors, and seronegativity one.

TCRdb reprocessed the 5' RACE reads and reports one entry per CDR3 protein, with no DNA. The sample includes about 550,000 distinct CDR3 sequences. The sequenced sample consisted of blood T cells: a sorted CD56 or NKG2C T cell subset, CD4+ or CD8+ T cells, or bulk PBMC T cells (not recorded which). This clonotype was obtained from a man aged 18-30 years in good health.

CDR3 in amino acids: CSATQGVSNQPQHF. The chain couples TRBV20-1 to TRBJ1-5; TCRdb designates TRBD1, a call that cannot be tested without DNA. The CDR3 extends over 14 amino acids. Germline V gene lookup returns CDR1 DFQATT and CDR2 SNEGSKA (reference sequence).